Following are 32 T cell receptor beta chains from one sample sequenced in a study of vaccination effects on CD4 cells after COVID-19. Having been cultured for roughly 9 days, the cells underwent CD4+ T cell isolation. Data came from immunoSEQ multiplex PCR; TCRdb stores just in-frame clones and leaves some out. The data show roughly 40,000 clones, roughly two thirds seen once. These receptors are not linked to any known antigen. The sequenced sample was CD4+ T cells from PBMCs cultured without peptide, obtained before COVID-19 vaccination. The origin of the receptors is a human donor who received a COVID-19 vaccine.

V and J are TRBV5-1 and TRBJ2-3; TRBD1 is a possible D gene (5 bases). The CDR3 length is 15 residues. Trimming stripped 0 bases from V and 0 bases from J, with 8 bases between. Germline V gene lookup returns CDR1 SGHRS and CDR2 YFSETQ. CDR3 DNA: TGCGCCAGCAGCTTGGGACAGTTTAGCACAGATACGCAGTATTTT. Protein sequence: CASSLGQFSTDTQYF.

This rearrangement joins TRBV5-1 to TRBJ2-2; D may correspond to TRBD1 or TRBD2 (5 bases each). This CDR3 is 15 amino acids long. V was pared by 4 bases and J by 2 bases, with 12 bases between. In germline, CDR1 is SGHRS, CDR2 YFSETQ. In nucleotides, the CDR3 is TGCGCCAGCAGCCCCGGGACGGACAACACCGGGGAGCTGTTTTTT. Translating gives CASSPGTDNTGELFF.

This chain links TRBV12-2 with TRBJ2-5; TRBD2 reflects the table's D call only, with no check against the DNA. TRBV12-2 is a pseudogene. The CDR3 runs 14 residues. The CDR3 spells CASRDSGTEETQYF. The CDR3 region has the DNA TGTGCAAGTCGCGATAGCGGGACGGAAGAGACCCAGTACTTC.

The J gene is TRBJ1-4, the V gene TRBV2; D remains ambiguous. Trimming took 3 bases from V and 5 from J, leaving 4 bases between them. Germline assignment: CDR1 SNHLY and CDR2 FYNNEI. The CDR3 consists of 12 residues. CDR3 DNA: TGTGCCAGCAGTGAGCTAAATGAAAAACTGTTTTTT. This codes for CASSELNEKLFF.

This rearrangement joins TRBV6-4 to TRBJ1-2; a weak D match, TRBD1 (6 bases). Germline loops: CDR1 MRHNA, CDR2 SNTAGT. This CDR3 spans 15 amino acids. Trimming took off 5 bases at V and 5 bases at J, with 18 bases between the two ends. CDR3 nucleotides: TGTGCCAGCAGTCACGGGGAACAGGGCCTTTATGGCTACACCTTC. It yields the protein CASSHGEQGLYGYTF.

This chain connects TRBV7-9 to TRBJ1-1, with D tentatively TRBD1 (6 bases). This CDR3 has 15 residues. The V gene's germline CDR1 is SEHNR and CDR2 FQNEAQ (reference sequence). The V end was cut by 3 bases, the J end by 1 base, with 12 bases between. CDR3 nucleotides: TGTGCCAGCAGCTTTTACAGGGCAAGGAACACTGAAGCTTTCTTT. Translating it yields CASSFYRARNTEAFF.

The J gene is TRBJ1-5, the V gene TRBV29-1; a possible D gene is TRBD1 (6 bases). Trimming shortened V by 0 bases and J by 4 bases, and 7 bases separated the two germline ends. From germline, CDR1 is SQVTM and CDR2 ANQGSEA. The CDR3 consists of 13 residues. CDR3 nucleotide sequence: TGCAGCGTTGAAGAAGGACAGAATCAGCCCCAGCATTTT. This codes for CSVEEGQNQPQHF.

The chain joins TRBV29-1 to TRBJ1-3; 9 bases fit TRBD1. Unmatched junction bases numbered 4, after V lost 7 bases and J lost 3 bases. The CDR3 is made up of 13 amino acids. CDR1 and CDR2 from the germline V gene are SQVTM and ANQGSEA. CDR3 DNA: TGCAGCGCAAGGGGACAGGGTGGAAACACCATATATTTT. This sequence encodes CSARGQGGNTIYF.

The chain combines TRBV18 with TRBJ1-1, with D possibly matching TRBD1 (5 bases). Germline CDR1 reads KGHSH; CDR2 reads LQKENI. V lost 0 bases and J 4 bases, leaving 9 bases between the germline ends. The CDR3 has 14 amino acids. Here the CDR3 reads CASSPPWGRTEAFF. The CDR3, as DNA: TGTGCCAGCTCACCACCCTGGGGCCGCACTGAAGCTTTCTTT.

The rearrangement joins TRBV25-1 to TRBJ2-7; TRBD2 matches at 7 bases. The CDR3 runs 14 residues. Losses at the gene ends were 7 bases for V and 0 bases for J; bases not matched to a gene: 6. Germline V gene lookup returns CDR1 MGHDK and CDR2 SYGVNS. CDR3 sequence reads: CASKARGDSYEQYF. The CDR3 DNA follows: TGTGCCAGCAAGGCTCGGGGGGACTCCTACGAGCAGTACTTC.

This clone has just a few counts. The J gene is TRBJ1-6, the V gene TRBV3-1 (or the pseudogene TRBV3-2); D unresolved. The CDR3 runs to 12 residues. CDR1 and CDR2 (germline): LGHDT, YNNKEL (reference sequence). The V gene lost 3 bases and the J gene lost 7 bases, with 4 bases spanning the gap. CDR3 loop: CASSQGNSPLHF. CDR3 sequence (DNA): TGTGCCAGCAGCCAGGGGAATTCACCCCTCCACTTT.

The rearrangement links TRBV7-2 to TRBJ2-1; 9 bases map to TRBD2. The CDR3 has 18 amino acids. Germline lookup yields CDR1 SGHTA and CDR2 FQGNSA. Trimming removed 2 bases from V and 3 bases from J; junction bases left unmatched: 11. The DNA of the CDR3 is TGTGCCAGCAGCTTATTCGGCCTAGCGGGATCGGGCTACAATGAGCAGTTCTTC. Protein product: CASSLFGLAGSGYNEQFF.

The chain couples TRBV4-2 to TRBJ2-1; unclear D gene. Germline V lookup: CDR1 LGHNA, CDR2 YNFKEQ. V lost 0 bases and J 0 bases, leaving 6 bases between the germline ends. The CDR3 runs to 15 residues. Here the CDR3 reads CASSQEIGSYNEQFF. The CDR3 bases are TGTGCCAGCAGCCAAGAAATCGGCTCCTACAATGAGCAGTTCTTC.

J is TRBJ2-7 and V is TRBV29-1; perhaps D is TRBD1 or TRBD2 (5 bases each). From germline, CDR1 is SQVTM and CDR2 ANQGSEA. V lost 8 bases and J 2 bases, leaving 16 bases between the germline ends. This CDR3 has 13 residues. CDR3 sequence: CSFRGDRTYEQYF. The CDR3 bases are TGCAGCTTCCGAGGGGACCGAACCTACGAGCAGTACTTC.

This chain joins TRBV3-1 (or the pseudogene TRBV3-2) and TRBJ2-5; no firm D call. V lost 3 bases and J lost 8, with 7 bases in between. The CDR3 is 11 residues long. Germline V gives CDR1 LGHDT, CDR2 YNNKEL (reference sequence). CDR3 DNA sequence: TGTGCCAGCAGCCAGCCGACAACCCAGTACTTC. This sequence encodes CASSQPTTQYF.

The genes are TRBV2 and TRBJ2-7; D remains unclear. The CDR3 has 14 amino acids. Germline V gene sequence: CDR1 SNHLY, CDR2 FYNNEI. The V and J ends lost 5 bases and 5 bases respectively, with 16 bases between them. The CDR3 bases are TGTGCCAGCAGTAACCGGGCCTCAACGGACGAGCAGTACTTC. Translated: CASSNRASTDEQYF.

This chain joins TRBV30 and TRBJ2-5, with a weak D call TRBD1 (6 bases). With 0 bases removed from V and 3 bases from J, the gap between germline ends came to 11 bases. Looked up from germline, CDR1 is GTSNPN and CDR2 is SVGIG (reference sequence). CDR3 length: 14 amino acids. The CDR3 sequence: CAWSVQPGEETQYF. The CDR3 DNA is TGTGCCTGGAGTGTACAGCCAGGGGAAGAGACCCAGTACTTC.

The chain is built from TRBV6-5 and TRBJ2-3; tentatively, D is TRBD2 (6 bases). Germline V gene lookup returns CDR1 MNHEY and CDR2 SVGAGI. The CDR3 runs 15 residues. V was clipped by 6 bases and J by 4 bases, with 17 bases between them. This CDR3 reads CASRTLGGASDTQYF. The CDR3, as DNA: TGTGCCAGCAGGACCCTCGGGGGTGCGTCAGATACGCAGTATTTT.

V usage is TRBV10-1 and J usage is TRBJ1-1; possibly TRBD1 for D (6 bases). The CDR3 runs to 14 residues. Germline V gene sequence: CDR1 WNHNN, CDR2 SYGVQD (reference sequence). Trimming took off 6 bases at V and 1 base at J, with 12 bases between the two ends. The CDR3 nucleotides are TGCGCCAGCAGGCGTGGGGGGCCGAACACTGAAGCTTTCTTT. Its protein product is CASRRGGPNTEAFF.

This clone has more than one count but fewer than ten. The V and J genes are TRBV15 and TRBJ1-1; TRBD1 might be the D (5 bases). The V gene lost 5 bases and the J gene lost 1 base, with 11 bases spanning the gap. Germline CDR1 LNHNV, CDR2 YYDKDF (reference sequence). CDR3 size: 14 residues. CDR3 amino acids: CATSPPQGNTEAFF. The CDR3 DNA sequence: TGTGCCACCAGCCCCCCCCAGGGGAACACTGAAGCTTTCTTT. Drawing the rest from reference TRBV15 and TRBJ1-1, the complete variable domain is DAMVIQNPRYQVTQFGKPVTLSCSQTLNHNVMYWYQQKSSQAPKLLFHYYDKDFNNEADTPDNFQSRRPNTSFCFLDIRSPGLGDTAMYLCATSPPQGNTEAFFGQGTRLTVV.

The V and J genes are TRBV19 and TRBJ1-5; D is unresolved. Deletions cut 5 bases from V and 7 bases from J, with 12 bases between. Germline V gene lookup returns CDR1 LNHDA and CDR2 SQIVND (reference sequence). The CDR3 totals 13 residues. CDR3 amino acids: CASSPEKSQPQHF. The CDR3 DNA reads TGTGCCAGTAGTCCGGAGAAATCGCAGCCCCAGCATTTT.

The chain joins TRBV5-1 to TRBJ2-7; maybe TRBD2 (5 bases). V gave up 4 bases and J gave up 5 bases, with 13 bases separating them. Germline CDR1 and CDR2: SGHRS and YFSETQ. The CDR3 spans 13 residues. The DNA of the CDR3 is TGCGCCAGCAGCCCGCTTCGGGGTAACGAGCAGTACTTC. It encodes CASSPLRGNEQYF.

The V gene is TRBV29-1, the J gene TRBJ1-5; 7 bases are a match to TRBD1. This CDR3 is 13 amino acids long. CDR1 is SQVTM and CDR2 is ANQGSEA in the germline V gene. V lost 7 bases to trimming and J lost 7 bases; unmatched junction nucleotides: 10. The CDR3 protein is CSGSTGVGQPQHF. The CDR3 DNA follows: TGCAGCGGGTCAACAGGGGTTGGCCAGCCCCAGCATTTT.

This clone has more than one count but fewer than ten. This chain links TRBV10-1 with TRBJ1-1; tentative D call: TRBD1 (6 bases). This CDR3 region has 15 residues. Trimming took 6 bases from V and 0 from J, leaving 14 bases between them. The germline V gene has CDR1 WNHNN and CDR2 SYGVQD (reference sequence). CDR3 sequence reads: CASRASQGMNTEAFF. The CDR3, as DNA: TGCGCCAGCAGAGCATCACAGGGAATGAACACTGAAGCTTTCTTT.

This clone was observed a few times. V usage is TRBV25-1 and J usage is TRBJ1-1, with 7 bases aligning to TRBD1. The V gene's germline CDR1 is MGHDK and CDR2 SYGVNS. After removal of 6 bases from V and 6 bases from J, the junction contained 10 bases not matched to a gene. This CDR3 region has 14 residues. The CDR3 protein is CASRRTGVVAEAFF. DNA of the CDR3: TGTGCCAGCAGGAGGACAGGAGTAGTCGCTGAAGCTTTCTTT.

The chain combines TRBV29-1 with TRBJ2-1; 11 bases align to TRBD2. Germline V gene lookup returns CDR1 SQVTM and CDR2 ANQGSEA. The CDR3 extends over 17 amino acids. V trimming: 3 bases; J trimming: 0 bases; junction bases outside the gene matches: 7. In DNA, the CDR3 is TGCAGCGTTGATGGGACTAGCGGAATTAACTCCTACAATGAGCAGTTCTTC. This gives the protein CSVDGTSGINSYNEQFF.

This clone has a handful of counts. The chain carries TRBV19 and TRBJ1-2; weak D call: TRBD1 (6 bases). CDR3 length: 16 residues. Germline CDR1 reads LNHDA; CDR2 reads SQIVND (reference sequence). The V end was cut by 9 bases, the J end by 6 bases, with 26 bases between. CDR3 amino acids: CASRPSRRRGGDGYTF. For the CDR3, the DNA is TGTGCCAGCCGCCCCAGCCGACGCCGAGGGGGTGATGGCTACACCTTC.

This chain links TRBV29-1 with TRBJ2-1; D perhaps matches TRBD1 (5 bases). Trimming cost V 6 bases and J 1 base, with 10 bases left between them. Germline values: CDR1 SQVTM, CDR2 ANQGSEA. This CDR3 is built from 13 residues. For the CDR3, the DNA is TGCAGCGTGGACAATTTTTCCTACAATGAGCAGTTCTTC. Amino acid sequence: CSVDNFSYNEQFF.

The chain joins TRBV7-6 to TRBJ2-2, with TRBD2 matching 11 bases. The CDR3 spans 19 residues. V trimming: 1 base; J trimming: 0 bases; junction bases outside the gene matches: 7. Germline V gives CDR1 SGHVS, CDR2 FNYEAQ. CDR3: CASSLGVLAGGANTGELFF. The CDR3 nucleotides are TGTGCCAGCAGCTTAGGGGTTCTAGCGGGAGGAGCGAACACCGGGGAGCTGTTTTTT.

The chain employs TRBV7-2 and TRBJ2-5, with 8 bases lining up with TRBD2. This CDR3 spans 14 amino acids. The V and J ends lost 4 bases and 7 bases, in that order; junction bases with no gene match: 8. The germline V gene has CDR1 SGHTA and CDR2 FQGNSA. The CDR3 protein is CASSSPGLGVTQYF. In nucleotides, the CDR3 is TGTGCCAGCAGCTCTCCGGGACTAGGGGTGACCCAGTACTTC.

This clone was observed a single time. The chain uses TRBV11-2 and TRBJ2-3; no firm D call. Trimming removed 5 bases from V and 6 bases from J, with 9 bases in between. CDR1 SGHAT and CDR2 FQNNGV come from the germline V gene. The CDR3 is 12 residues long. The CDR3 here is CASSHGVDTQYF. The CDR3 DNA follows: TGTGCCAGCAGCCATGGGGTGGATACGCAGTATTTT.

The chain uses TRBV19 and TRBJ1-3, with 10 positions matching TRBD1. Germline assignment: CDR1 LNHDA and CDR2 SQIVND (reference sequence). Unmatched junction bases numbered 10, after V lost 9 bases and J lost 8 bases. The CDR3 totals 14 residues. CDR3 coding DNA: TGTGCCAGCCGCCGGGACAGGGGAGTGTACACCATATATTTT. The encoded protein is CASRRDRGVYTIYF.